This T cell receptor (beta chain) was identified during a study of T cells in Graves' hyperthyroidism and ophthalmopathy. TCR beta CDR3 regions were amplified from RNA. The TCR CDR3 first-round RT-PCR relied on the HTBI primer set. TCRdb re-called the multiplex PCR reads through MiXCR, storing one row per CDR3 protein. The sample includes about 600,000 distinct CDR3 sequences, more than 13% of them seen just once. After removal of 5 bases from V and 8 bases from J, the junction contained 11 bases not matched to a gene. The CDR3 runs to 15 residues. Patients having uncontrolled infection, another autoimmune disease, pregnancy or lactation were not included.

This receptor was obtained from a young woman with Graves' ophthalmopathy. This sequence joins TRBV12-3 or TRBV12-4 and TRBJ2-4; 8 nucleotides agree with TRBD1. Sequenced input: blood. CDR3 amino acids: CASSPGQGPLDIQYF. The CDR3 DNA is TGTGCCAGCAGTCCTGGACAGGGACCCTTGGACATTCAGTACTTC.